These 5 T cell receptor beta chains came from one sample sequenced in a study of beta chain features in type 1 diabetes (dated by TCRdb to 2016 to 2018). Library prep was done by the immunoSEQ multiplex PCR assay. All of the isolated RNA was reverse transcribed with the High Capacity cDNA Reverse Transcription Kit, so expressed TCRB transcripts were sequenced. Held by TCRdb, this immuneACCESS table contains in-frame sequences only and omits some clones. Under half of the omission traces to an unresolved V gene where checked; the cause of the rest is unknown. The sample table lists approximately 100,000 clones, 40% of them with a count of one. The ten largest make up more than 0.06% of the sample. What was sequenced was stem cell memory CD4+ T cells from blood. The cell subset or site label for this specimen denotes: stem cell-like memory CD4+ T cells. These receptors were taken from a woman aged 18-29 years in good health.

J is TRBJ2-2 and V is TRBV27; 7 bases fit TRBD1. V shed 6 bases, J shed 0 bases, and the junction held 1 base outside the gene matches. Germline lookup yields CDR1 MNHEY and CDR2 SMNVEV (reference sequence). There are 14 residues in the CDR3. The CDR3 protein is CASRGGANTGELFF. CDR3 DNA: TGTGCCAGCAGAGGGGGCGCGAACACCGGGGAGCTGTTTTTT.

This chain joins TRBV25-1 and TRBJ2-1; no definite D call. Germline CDR1 MGHDK, CDR2 SYGVNS. The V and J ends lost 7 bases and 0 bases respectively, with 10 bases between them. The CDR3 loop spans 14 amino acids. In nucleotides, the CDR3 is TGTGCCAGCACAGAAACGCTCTCCTACAATGAGCAGTTCTTC. It specifies CASTETLSYNEQFF. The entire variable domain, with the rest obtained from reference TRBV25-1 and TRBJ2-1, is as follows: EADIYQTPRYLVIGTGKKITLECSQTMGHDKMYWYQQDPGMELHLIHYSYGVNSTEKGDLSSESTVSRIRTEHFPLTLESARPSHTSQYLCASTETLSYNEQFFGPGTRLTVL.

This clone was seen a few times. The V call is TRBV10-3, the J call TRBJ1-1; D might be TRBD1 (6 bases). The CDR3 totals 14 residues. The germline V gene encodes CDR1 ENHRY and CDR2 SYGVKD. V was clipped by 2 bases and J by 4 bases, with 11 bases between them. The CDR3 loop is CAISEGGAGTEAFF. As DNA, the CDR3 is TGTGCCATCAGTGAGGGGGGGGCTGGCACTGAAGCTTTCTTT.

There are a few counts of this clone. The chain carries TRBV5-1 and TRBJ2-3; TRBD2 matches at 10 bases. CDR1 and CDR2 (germline): SGHRS, YFSETQ. The CDR3 contains 17 residues. J gave up 0 bases and V 2 bases, and 6 bases lay outside the gene matches. Here the CDR3 reads CASSFLAGASSTDTQYF. The DNA for the CDR3 is TGCGCCAGCAGCTTCCTAGCGGGGGCTTCTAGCACAGATACGCAGTATTTT.

The sample holds one count of this clone. This chain joins TRBV19 and TRBJ1-1; 9 bases line up with TRBD1. V shed 7 bases and J 1 base; nucleotides not matched to a gene: 13. From germline, CDR1 is LNHDA and CDR2 SQIVND (reference sequence). The CDR3 has 17 amino acids. CDR3 DNA: TGTGCCAGTATCAAATCCGGGACAGGGATTAGGAACACTGAAGCTTTCTTT. This gives the protein CASIKSGTGIRNTEAFF.